What follows are 12 T cell receptor beta chains derived from one specimen sequenced in a study of early T cells in non-severe SARS-CoV-2 infection. TCRdb itself ran the 5' RACE reads through MiXCR, one entry per CDR3 protein. The sample shows under 65,000 distinct CDR3 sequences, around 12% of them seen only once. The sequencing sample was made of whole blood. Receptor source: an adult who was a healthcare worker with PCR-confirmed SARS-CoV-2 infection or an uninfected control (not recorded which).

This clonotype has at least ten counts. J is TRBJ2-7 and V is TRBV6-1; TRBD2 agrees at 7 bases. With 4 bases clipped from V and 4 bases from J, the junction kept 16 bases outside the gene matches. The CDR3 spans 17 residues. Germline values: CDR1 MNHNS, CDR2 SASEGT. CDR3 sequence reads: CASSASPGEGNAYEQYF. CDR3 bases: TGTGCCAGCAGTGCATCCCCCGGGGAGGGGAACGCGTACGAGCAGTACTTC.

The table lists this clonotype with many counts. The chain has TRBV2 and TRBJ2-3, with 7 bases lining up with TRBD1. This CDR3 is built from 15 residues. V dropped 5 bases and J dropped 1; count of bases not matched to a gene: 6. CDR1 is SNHLY and CDR2 is FYNNEI in the germline V gene. This CDR3 is CASSPDRTRTDTQYF. In DNA, the CDR3 is TGTGCCAGCAGTCCGGACAGGACCCGCACAGATACGCAGTATTTT.

J is TRBJ1-1 and V is TRBV20-1, with D possibly TRBD1 on 6 matching bases. CDR1 and CDR2 (germline): DFQATT, SNEGSKA (reference sequence). CDR3 length: 13 amino acids. Trimming took 8 bases from V and 4 from J, leaving 17 bases between them. Here the CDR3 DNA reads TGCAGTTATACTGGGGGCTTCCCCACTGAAGCTTTCTTT. It codes for CSYTGGFPTEAFF.

The chain joins TRBV7-4 to TRBJ2-3; TRBD2 matches 13 bases. The CDR3 covers 18 residues. Germline V gene data show CDR1 as SGHVT and CDR2 as SQSDAQ. V dropped 4 bases and J dropped 1; count of bases not matched to a gene: 8. This CDR3 is CASSSTGLAGVCTDTQYF. The CDR3 region has the DNA TGTGCCAGCAGCTCAACCGGACTAGCGGGAGTTTGCACAGATACGCAGTATTTT.

In its sample, this clonotype was seen many times. This rearrangement joins TRBV4-1 to TRBJ1-2; D unclear. The germline V gene has CDR1 MGHRA and CDR2 YSYEKL. CDR3 length: 13 amino acids. V was clipped by 0 bases and J by 4 bases, with 6 bases between them. The CDR3 coding sequence is TGCGCCAGCAGCCAAGATCTGGGCTATGGCTACACCTTC. Translated: CASSQDLGYGYTF.

This clonotype has a handful of counts. V is TRBV7-9 and J is TRBJ2-7, with D perhaps TRBD1 or TRBD2 (5 bases each). This CDR3 has 15 residues. Germline V gene lookup returns CDR1 SEHNR and CDR2 FQNEAQ (reference sequence). Trimming removed 5 bases from V and 0 bases from J, with 14 bases in between. CDR3 DNA sequence: TGTGCCAGCAGCGAGGGACCGGGAAGCTCCTACGAGCAGTACTTC. Translated: CASSEGPGSSYEQYF.

This clonotype has only a few counts. This sequence joins TRBV20-1 and TRBJ1-1; D is undetermined. The CDR3 has 13 residues. The germline CDR1 and CDR2 sequences are DFQATT and SNEGSKA (reference sequence). Trimming took 6 bases from V and 3 from J, leaving 14 bases between them. The CDR3 DNA is TGCAGTGCAGTTCATGACATTTACACTGAAGCTTTCTTT. Its translation: CSAVHDIYTEAFF.

This clonotype has ten or more counts. V gene TRBV5-5 combines with J gene TRBJ2-7; D may be TRBD1 (6 bases). Trimming removed 1 base at V and 13 bases at J, with 18 bases between. Germline CDR1 reads SGHKS; CDR2 reads YYEKEE (reference sequence). This CDR3 has 13 residues. The CDR3 nucleotides read TGTGCCAGCAGCTTGACAGGGAGCGTGGTATCTTACTTC. As protein: CASSLTGSVVSYF.

In this sample, this clonotype turned up a few times. The V and J genes are TRBV29-1 and TRBJ2-1; 11 bases agree with TRBD2. The CDR3 runs 13 residues. The trim removed 6 bases at V and 8 bases at J, leaving 6 bases unmatched. Germline lookup yields CDR1 SQVTM and CDR2 ANQGSEA. The CDR3 sequence: CSVAPGLADEQFF. The DNA for the CDR3 is TGCAGCGTCGCCCCGGGACTAGCGGATGAGCAGTTCTTC.

The sample holds a few counts of this clonotype. V is TRBV5-4 and J is TRBJ1-2; 10 nucleotides match TRBD1. V gave up 3 bases and J gave up 5 bases; unmatched junction bases: 4. There are 14 residues in the CDR3. Germline-derived CDR1 and CDR2 are SGHNT and YYREEE (reference sequence). CDR3 residues: CASSSRQGAYGYTF. DNA for the CDR3: TGTGCCAGCAGCTCCCGACAGGGGGCGTATGGCTACACCTTC.

This clonotype appeared a few times. This rearrangement joins TRBV7-3 to TRBJ2-1, with D possibly being TRBD1 (5 bases). The CDR3 extends over 13 amino acids. V lost 2 bases to trimming and J lost 8 bases, with 10 bases between them. Per germline, CDR1 SGHTA and CDR2 FQGTGA. CDR3 loop: CASSLAGHDEQFF. The CDR3 DNA sequence: TGTGCCAGCAGCTTAGCAGGGCACGATGAGCAGTTCTTC.

This clonotype was counted a few times. The V gene is TRBV9, the J gene TRBJ2-7, with TRBD1 identical over 10 bases. The CDR3 has 15 residues. V lost 2 bases and J lost 2; bases outside the gene matches: 4. Germline V gene sequence: CDR1 SGDLS, CDR2 YYNGEE. CDR3 amino acids: CASSVGTGATYEQYF. The CDR3 DNA follows: TGTGCCAGCAGCGTGGGGACAGGGGCCACCTACGAGCAGTACTTC.